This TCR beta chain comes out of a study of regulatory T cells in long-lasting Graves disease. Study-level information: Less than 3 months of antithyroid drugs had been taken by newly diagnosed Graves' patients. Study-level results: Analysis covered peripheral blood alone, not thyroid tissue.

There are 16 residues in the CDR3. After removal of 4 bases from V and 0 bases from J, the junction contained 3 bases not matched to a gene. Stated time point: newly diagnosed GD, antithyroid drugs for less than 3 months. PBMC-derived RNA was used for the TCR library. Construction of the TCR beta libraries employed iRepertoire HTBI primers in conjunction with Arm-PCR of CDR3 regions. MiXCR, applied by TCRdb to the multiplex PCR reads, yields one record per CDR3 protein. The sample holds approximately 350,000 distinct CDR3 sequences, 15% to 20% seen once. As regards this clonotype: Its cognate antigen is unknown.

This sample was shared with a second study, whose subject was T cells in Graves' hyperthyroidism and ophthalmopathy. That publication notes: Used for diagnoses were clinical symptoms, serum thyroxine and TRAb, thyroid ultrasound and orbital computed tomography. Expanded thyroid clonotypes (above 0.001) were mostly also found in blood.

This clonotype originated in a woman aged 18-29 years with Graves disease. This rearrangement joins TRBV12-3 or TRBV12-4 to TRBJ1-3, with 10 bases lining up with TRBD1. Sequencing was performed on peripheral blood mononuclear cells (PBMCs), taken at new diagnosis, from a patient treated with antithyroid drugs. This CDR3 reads CASSWTGGLSGNTIYF. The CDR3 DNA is TGTGCCAGCAGTTGGACAGGGGGTCTCTCTGGAAACACCATATATTTT.